Below, 2 T cell receptor beta chains from the same sample are listed, as sequenced in a study of cytomegalovirus exposure and HLA in healthy donors. This PCR relied on a set of 60 Vbeta primers and 13 Jbeta primers. Only in-frame clones appear in the TCRdb table, and some are missing; sequencing was by immunoSEQ multiplex PCR. Among over 110,000 clones listed, about 80% were seen once. Sample: PBMCs. These receptors were taken from a woman aged 55-75 years in good health and CMV-seropositive.

Only a few counts were recorded for this clone. V gene TRBV19 combines with J gene TRBJ2-5; D possibly corresponds to TRBD1 (6 bases). V dropped 5 bases and J dropped 5 bases, with 18 bases sitting between them. Per the germline V gene, CDR1 is LNHDA and CDR2 is SQIVND (reference sequence). This CDR3 contains 15 residues. The CDR3 is CASSVGDKGGETQYF. The CDR3 DNA sequence: TGTGCCAGTAGTGTGGGGGACAAAGGTGGGGAGACCCAGTACTTC. The variable domain in full, completed from reference TRBV19 and TRBJ2-5, reads DGGITQSPKYLFRKEGQNVTLSCEQNLNHDAMYWYRQDPGQGLRLIYYSQIVNDFQKGDIAEGYSVSREKKESFPLTVTSAQKNPTAFYLCASSVGDKGGETQYFGPGTRLLVL.

V usage is TRBV2 and J usage is TRBJ2-7, with D perhaps matching TRBD1 (7 bases). The CDR3 sequence is 14 residues long. CDR1 SNHLY and CDR2 FYNNEI come from the germline V gene. V lost 1 base and J lost 10, with 17 bases in between. Written as DNA, the CDR3 is TGTGCCAGCAGTGAAGGGTGGGGGCGGGACAGCCAGTACTTC. Translation: CASSEGWGRDSQYF.